This entry lists 5 T cell receptor beta chains sequenced from one sample in a study of T cells in Graves' hyperthyroidism and ophthalmopathy (dated by TCRdb to the late 2010s). Library prep was done by multiplex PCR. For sequencing, an Illumina HiSeq 2000 was employed. The TCR beta CDR3 regions were amplified from RNA transcripts. The TCR CDR3 was subjected to a first round of RT-PCR using the HTBI primer set and the Qiagen OneStep RT-PCR kit. TCRdb trimmed the raw reads at Q25, called clones with MiXCR and kept productive beta chains. Merged by CDR3 protein, the rows form single entries marked with the most common genes and DNA. A total of more than 500,000 distinct CDR3 sequences appear in this sample, roughly a sixth of them only once. About 29% of the sample goes to the ten largest clones. Sequencing was performed on blood. These TCRs come from a woman aged 25 to 39 with Graves' ophthalmopathy.

The table lists this clonotype with many counts. The genes are TRBV18 and TRBJ2-1, with 9 bases that match TRBD2. This CDR3 has 16 residues. CDR1 is KGHSH, CDR2 LQKENI, per germline. After removal of 6 bases from V and 0 bases from J, the junction contained 6 bases not matched to a gene. CDR3 nucleotides: TGTGCCAGCTCGGGAGCGGGAGGAAGCTCCTACAATGAGCAGTTCTTC. Protein sequence: CASSGAGGSSYNEQFF.

This clonotype was picked up a small number of times. The gene calls are TRBV4-1 and TRBJ1-5, with TRBD1 identical over 9 bases. In germline, CDR1 is MGHRA, CDR2 YSYEKL. The CDR3 is 17 amino acids. The J segment lost 4 bases and the V segment lost 1 base, leaving 8 bases of the junction unmatched. CDR3 nucleotide sequence: TGCGCCAGCAGCCAAGGAGTGACAGGGGGTAAGAATCAGCCCCAGCATTTT. Its protein is CASSQGVTGGKNQPQHF.

This clonotype appeared many times. The V and J genes are TRBV28 and TRBJ2-7; maybe TRBD2 (5 bases). V lost 6 bases and J lost 2, with 17 bases in between. This CDR3 contains 15 residues. Germline V gene sequence: CDR1 MDHEN, CDR2 SYDVKM. The chain's CDR3 is CASRSAGGDTYEQYF. The CDR3 nucleotides read TGTGCCAGCAGAAGCGCCGGAGGAGATACCTACGAGCAGTACTTC. The whole variable domain, filled in from reference TRBV28 and TRBJ2-7, reads DVKVTQSSRYLVKRTGEKVFLECVQDMDHENMFWYRQDPGLGLRLIYFSYDVKMKEKGDIPEGYSVSREKKERFSLILESASTNQTSMYLCASRSAGGDTYEQYFGPGTRLTVT.

This clonotype appeared many times. The chain combines TRBV20-1 with TRBJ2-1, with TRBD2 identical over 9 bases. The germline CDR1 and CDR2 sequences are DFQATT and SNEGSKA (reference sequence). This CDR3 region has 14 residues. V shed 5 bases and J 5 bases; nucleotides not matched to a gene: 7. This chain's CDR3 is CSAPGASGNNEQFF. The CDR3 DNA reads as TGCAGTGCTCCGGGGGCTAGCGGGAACAATGAGCAGTTCTTC.

The sample holds a few counts of this clonotype. The CDR3 sequence is CATSRPGQVYGYTF. DNA for the CDR3: TGTGCCACCAGCAGGCCCGGACAGGTCTATGGCTACACCTTC. The V and J genes are TRBV15 and TRBJ1-2, with 7 positions matching TRBD1. The CDR3 spans 14 residues. Trimming cost V 3 bases and J 4 bases; bases outside gene matches: 5. Germline loops: CDR1 LNHNV, CDR2 YYDKDF (reference sequence).